This T cell receptor (beta chain) was sequenced for a study of response to subunit inactivated influenza vaccine. This clonotype was counted between two and nine times. Its antigen is as yet unknown. General study results and limits: Seasonal influenza vaccination, on each occasion, was suggested by the authors to recruit few new T cells.

Each CDR3 protein is one row after TCRdb ran MiXCR on the RT-PCR reads. Counted here are 650,000 to 850,000 distinct CDR3 sequences, roughly 14% occurring once; the ten biggest clones make up approximately 7%. The specimen comprised PBMCs from blood, sampled 14 to 15 days before vaccination. The origin of this receptor is a man aged 45-60 years who received an inactivated influenza vaccine.

The CDR3 protein is CASSLGVVAGWEQYF. Written as DNA, the CDR3 is TGTGCCAGCAGCTTAGGGGTGGTGGCGGGCTGGGAGCAGTACTTC. The chain carries TRBV7-2 and TRBJ2-7; D possibly corresponds to TRBD2 (5 bases). The CDR3 runs 15 residues. Deletions cut 1 base from V and 7 bases from J, with 17 bases between. Germline V CDR1 and CDR2: SGHTA, FQGNSA.